This T cell receptor beta chain emerged from a study of T-cell reconstitution after alpha-beta-depleted transplantation in children. Study findings and constraints: T-cell counts and diversity at one year following transplant were attributed mainly to newly produced T cells. Surviving thymic progenitors and recipient T cells were the source of high TCRbeta diversity at day 60 in some patients. Reports say that about two months after transplant, the alpha-beta T cells came out of several hundred graft clones that had expanded.

This CDR3 comprises 15 residues. Germline V gene sequence: CDR1 LGHNA, CDR2 YSLEER. V was clipped by 1 base and J by 3 bases, with 10 bases between them. This clonotype has more than one count but fewer than ten. Antigen specificity is unknown. TCRbeta library construction was performed incorporating unique molecular identifiers. TCRdb analysed the PCR reads with MiXCR anew, one entry per CDR3 protein. The sample holds fewer than 500,000 distinct CDR3 sequences; about 45% are singletons and the top ten take about 30%. Specimen: PBMCs, collected before TCRalphabeta/CD19-depleted stem cell transplant. The rearrangement joins TRBV4-3 to TRBJ2-1, with D maybe TRBD2 (6 bases). The clonotype was recovered from a girl aged 2 to 10 with aplastic anemia, due to receive a stem cell transplant. CDR3 DNA: TGCGCCAGCAGCCAAGGACCGGGAGACTACAATGAGCAGTTCTTC. It yields the protein CASSQGPGDYNEQFF.